This T cell receptor beta chain was profiled in a study of T cell responses to AZD1222 COVID-19 vaccine. General study findings and limits: Vaccine-related CD4 TCRs covered spike, predominating at 160-218 and 743-854.

Timing groups of about 4 and about 12 weeks for second doses were pooled. Assay: immunoSEQ multiplex PCR; the TCRdb copy retains only in-frame clones and omits some. Here the sample spans over 95,000 clones, 90% to 95% being singletons. The germline V and J ends were trimmed by 1 base and 1 base, with 12 bases remaining between them. The CDR3 runs 16 residues. CDR1 KGHDR and CDR2 SFDVKD come from the germline V gene. A note on this clone: Its antigen remains unidentified.

This TCR came from an adult who received the AZD1222 COVID-19 vaccine. This chain uses TRBV24-1 with TRBJ2-5; D might be TRBD1 (6 bases). Here the sequenced sample was peripheral blood, taken 28 days after the second AZD1222 dose. The chain's CDR3 is CATSDFGAGAQETQYF. The CDR3 coding sequence is TGTGCCACCAGTGATTTCGGGGCAGGGGCCCAAGAGACCCAGTACTTC.